Sequencing of this T cell receptor beta chain was carried out in a study of a mutant IDH1 vaccine in newly diagnosed glioma. Study context: Sex among treated patients split about 60% male, about 40% female; mean age was about 43 years.

Clones were sequenced by immunoSEQ multiplex PCR, and TCRdb holds only the in-frame ones, with some missing. The sample has around 67,000 clones, around 88% seen once. Indicated time point: baseline, week 1 (first vaccination visit). Treatment in this sample: pre-vaccination baseline after standard-of-care therapy. Donors had new WHO grade 3 or 4 IDH1-mutant, ATRX-lost astrocytomas. The sample was peripheral blood mononuclear cells (PBMCs), taken from a glioma patient treated with radiotherapy, temozolomide or both. The sequence was obtained from a woman aged 18-35 years with glioma. Some clones in this sample may be carry-over from other donors' samples.

CDR3 protein: CAISEGRGTDTQYF. DNA of the CDR3: TGTGCCATCAGTGAGGGCAGGGGGACAGATACGCAGTATTTT. The chain has TRBV10-3 and TRBJ2-3; 7 nucleotides align to TRBD1. The V segment lost 2 bases and the J segment 3 bases; nucleotides outside the gene matches: 2. Germline CDR1 ENHRY, CDR2 SYGVKD. CDR3 length: 14 residues.